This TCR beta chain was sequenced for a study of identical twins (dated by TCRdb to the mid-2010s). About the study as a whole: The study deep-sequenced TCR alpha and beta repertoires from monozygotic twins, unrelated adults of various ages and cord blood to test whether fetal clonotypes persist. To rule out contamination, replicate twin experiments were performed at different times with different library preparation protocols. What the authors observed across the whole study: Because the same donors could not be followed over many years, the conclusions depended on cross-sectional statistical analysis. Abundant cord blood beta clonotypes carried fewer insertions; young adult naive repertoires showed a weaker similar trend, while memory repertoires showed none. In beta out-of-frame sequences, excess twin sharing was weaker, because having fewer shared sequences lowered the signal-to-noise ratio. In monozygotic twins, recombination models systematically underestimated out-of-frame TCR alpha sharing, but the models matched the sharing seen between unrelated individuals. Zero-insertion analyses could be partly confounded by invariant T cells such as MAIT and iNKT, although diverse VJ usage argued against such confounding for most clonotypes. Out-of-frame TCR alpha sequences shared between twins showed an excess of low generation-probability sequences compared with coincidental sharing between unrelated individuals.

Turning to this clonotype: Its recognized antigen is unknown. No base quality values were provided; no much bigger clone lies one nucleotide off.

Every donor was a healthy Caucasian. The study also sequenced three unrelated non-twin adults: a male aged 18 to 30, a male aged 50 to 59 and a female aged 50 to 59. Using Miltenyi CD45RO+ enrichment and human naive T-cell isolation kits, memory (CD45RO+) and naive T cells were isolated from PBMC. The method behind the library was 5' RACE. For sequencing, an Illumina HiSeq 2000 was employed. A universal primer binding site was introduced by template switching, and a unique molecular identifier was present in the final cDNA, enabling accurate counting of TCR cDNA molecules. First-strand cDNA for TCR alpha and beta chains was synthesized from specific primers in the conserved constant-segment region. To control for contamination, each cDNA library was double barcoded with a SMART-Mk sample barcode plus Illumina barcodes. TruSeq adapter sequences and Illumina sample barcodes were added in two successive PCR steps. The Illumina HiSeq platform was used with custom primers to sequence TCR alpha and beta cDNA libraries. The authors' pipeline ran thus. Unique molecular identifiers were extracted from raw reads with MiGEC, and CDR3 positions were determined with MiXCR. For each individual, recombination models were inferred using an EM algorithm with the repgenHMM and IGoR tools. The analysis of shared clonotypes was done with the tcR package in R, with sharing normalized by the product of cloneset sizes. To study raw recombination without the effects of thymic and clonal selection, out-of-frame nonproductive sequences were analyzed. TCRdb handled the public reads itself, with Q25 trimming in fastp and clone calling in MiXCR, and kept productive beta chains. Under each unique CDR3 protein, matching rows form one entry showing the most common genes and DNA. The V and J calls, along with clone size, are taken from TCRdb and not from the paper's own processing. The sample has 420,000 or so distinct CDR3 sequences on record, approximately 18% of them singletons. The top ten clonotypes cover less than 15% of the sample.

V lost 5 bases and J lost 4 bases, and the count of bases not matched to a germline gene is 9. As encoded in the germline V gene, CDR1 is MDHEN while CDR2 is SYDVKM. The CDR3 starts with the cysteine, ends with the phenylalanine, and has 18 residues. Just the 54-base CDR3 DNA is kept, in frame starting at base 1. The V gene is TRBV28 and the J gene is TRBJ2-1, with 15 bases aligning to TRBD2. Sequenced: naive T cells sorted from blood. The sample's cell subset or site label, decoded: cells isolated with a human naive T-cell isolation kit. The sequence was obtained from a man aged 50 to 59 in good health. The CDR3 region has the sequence CASSPPGLAGGSYNEQFF. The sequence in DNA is TGTGCCAGCAGTCCTCCGGGACTAGCGGGAGGATCGTACAATGAGCAGTTCTTC.